The 30 T cell receptor beta chains presented below share a single source sample, sequenced in a study of blood T cell repertoires in COVID-19 (dated by TCRdb to 2020 to 2022). The library was obtained by the immunoSEQ multiplex PCR assay. TCRdb provides this immuneACCESS table in a form limited to in-frame rearrangements. Some clones are lacking; in checked studies, under half of them reflect an unresolved V gene, and why the rest are absent is not known. The table for this sample lists roughly 81,000 clones; around 83% of them were counted only once. The biggest ten clones account for roughly 2.2% of the sample. The specimen sequenced was peripheral blood. Receptors originate from a woman between 65 and 79 years old with acute or convalescent COVID-19.

This chain connects TRBV18 to TRBJ2-7; D may be TRBD2 (6 bases). The CDR3 is 16 residues long. Germline values: CDR1 KGHSH, CDR2 LQKENI. V lost 0 bases and J 0 bases, leaving 12 bases between the germline ends. The CDR3 nucleotides read TGTGCCAGCTCACCACCGGAGGGGTTAGGCTCCTACGAGCAGTACTTC. Protein sequence: CASSPPEGLGSYEQYF.

The chain is built from TRBV11-3 and TRBJ1-1; perhaps TRBD1 as D (6 bases). Germline V CDR1 and CDR2: SGHNT, YENEEA. The CDR3 is 14 amino acids. The V gene lost 1 base and the J gene lost 1 base, with 7 bases spanning the gap. Here the CDR3 DNA reads TGTGCCAGCAGCTTAGCCAGGGGGAACACTGAAGCTTTCTTT. Translated: CASSLARGNTEAFF.

This chain connects TRBV4-1 to TRBJ1-1; 12 positions agree with TRBD1. This CDR3 comprises 17 residues. Trimming at V came to 4 bases and at J to 3 bases, leaving 9 bases not matched to a gene. The germline V gene encodes CDR1 MGHRA and CDR2 YSYEKL. CDR3: CASSPPGTGGLYTEAFF. Written as DNA, the CDR3 is TGCGCCAGCAGCCCGCCCGGGACAGGGGGCCTGTACACTGAAGCTTTCTTT.

V and J are TRBV5-1 and TRBJ1-1; 9 bases map to TRBD1. Germline values: CDR1 SGHRS, CDR2 YFSETQ. Trimming removed 0 bases from V and 3 bases from J; junction bases left unmatched: 0. The CDR3 runs 14 residues. The CDR3 DNA is TGCGCCAGCAGCTTGGGGACAGGGGACACTGAAGCTTTCTTT. This sequence encodes CASSLGTGDTEAFF.

CDR3 in DNA: TGTGCCAGCAGCTTGGTGGGCAGTCAAGAGACCCAGTACTTC. Translated: CASSLVGSQETQYF. This chain connects TRBV5-5 to TRBJ2-5; D is ambiguous. V was trimmed by 0 bases and J by 2 bases, leaving 8 bases between them. This CDR3 spans 14 amino acids. Germline values: CDR1 SGHKS, CDR2 YYEKEE (reference sequence). Based on the CDR3 plus reference TRBV5-5 and TRBJ2-5, the full variable domain is DAGVTQSPTHLIKTRGQQVTLRCSPISGHKSVSWYQQVLGQGPQFIFQYYEKEERGRGNFPDRFSARQFPNYSSELNVNALLLGDSALYLCASSLVGSQETQYFGPGTRLLVL.

The gene calls are TRBV7-3 and TRBJ2-1; 7 nucleotides align to TRBD1. V lost 6 bases and J lost 7; bases outside the gene matches: 6. The CDR3 totals 13 residues. Germline V gives CDR1 SGHTA, CDR2 FQGTGA. The CDR3 reads CASSLGQSNEQFF. CDR3 sequence (DNA): TGTGCCAGCAGTTTGGGACAGTCGAATGAGCAGTTCTTC. Full variable domain (missing parts from reference TRBV7-3 and TRBJ2-1): GAGVSQTPSNKVTEKGKYVELRCDPISGHTALYWYRQSLGQGPEFLIYFQGTGAADDSGLPNDRFFAVRPEGSVSTLKIQRTERGDSAVYLCASSLGQSNEQFFGPGTRLTVL.

This clone was observed a handful of times. The J gene is TRBJ1-1, the V gene TRBV4-1; 10 nucleotides agree with TRBD1. The germline gives CDR1 MGHRA, CDR2 YSYEKL. The CDR3 is 14 amino acids. The trim removed 5 bases at V and 6 bases at J, leaving 6 bases unmatched. CDR3 nucleotides: TGCGCCAGCAGCTGGGGACAGGGGATACCTGAAGCTTTCTTT. Amino acids: CASSWGQGIPEAFF.

The rearrangement links TRBV4-2 to TRBJ1-2; D is ambiguous. Trimming removed 0 bases at V and 1 base at J, with 9 bases between. The germline V gene has CDR1 LGHNA and CDR2 YNFKEQ. The CDR3 covers 15 residues. The CDR3 sequence is CASSQDLASNYGYTF. The CDR3 region has the DNA TGTGCCAGCAGCCAAGATCTCGCCAGTAACTATGGCTACACCTTC.

The chain is built from TRBV18 and TRBJ2-1; weak D call: TRBD1 (5 bases). The CDR3 runs 16 residues. Trimming removed 4 bases at V and 0 bases at J, with 13 bases between. Germline lookup yields CDR1 KGHSH and CDR2 LQKENI. CDR3 nucleotide sequence: TGTGCCAGCTCACAGGGGTCCGCTGGCTCCTACAATGAGCAGTTCTTC. Translation: CASSQGSAGSYNEQFF. The full variable domain, rest sourced from reference TRBV18 and TRBJ2-1, is NAGVMQNPRHLVRRRGQEARLRCSPMKGHSHVYWYRQLPEEGLKFMVYLQKENIIDESGMPKERFSAEFPKEGPSILRIQQVVRGDSAAYFCASSQGSAGSYNEQFFGPGTRLTVL.

The chain combines TRBV4-1 with TRBJ1-2; a weak D match, TRBD1 (5 bases). Germline CDR1 MGHRA, CDR2 YSYEKL. The V gene lost 1 base and the J gene lost 5 bases, with 17 bases spanning the gap. The CDR3 contains 16 residues. CDR3 loop: CASSQVVGAAGYGYTF. The CDR3 DNA sequence: TGCGCCAGCAGCCAAGTCGTCGGGGCAGCGGGGTATGGCTACACCTTC.

This clone was detected only once. This chain uses TRBV7-3 with TRBJ2-1; no reliable D call. Trimming took 1 base from V and 3 from J, leaving 4 bases between them. This CDR3 region has 13 residues. In germline, CDR1 is SGHTA, CDR2 FQGTGA. CDR3 in amino acids: CASSLNSYNEQFF. CDR3 nucleotide sequence: TGTGCCAGCAGCTTAAACAGCTACAATGAGCAGTTCTTC. The variable domain in full, completed from reference TRBV7-3 and TRBJ2-1, reads GAGVSQTPSNKVTEKGKYVELRCDPISGHTALYWYRQSLGQGPEFLIYFQGTGAADDSGLPNDRFFAVRPEGSVSTLKIQRTERGDSAVYLCASSLNSYNEQFFGPGTRLTVL.

The chain uses TRBV3-1 (or the pseudogene TRBV3-2) and TRBJ1-1; tentatively, D is TRBD1 (5 bases). V was shortened by 7 bases and J by 6 bases, with 15 bases between the two germline ends. The CDR3 is 13 amino acids. CDR1 is LGHDT, CDR2 YNNKEL, per germline (reference sequence). CDR3 residues: CASTPWGGSEAFF. The DNA of the CDR3 is TGTGCCAGCACCCCCTGGGGCGGATCTGAAGCTTTCTTT.

The chain is built from TRBV7-6 and TRBJ1-5, with TRBD1 identical over 7 bases. Germline values: CDR1 SGHVS, CDR2 FNYEAQ. V gave up 1 base and J gave up 5 bases; unmatched junction bases: 11. The CDR3 spans 17 residues. Here the CDR3 reads CASSLEGAAQGDQPQHF. The DNA for the CDR3 is TGTGCCAGCAGCTTAGAGGGGGCCGCACAGGGAGATCAGCCCCAGCATTTT.

V gene TRBV5-1 combines with J gene TRBJ1-1, with 7 bases fitting TRBD1. From germline, CDR1 is SGHRS and CDR2 YFSETQ. CDR3 length: 14 residues. Trimming cost V 2 bases and J 5 bases; bases outside gene matches: 6. In DNA form, the CDR3 reads TGCGCCAGCAGCTTACGGACAGGAGAGACTGAAGCTTTCTTT. Translation: CASSLRTGETEAFF.

The chain joins TRBV12-3 or TRBV12-4 to TRBJ1-2; TRBD1 agrees at 7 bases. This CDR3 region has 12 residues. V lost 5 bases to trimming and J lost 8 bases; unmatched junction nucleotides: 5. The CDR3 here is CASSRQGRGYTF. CDR3 coding DNA: TGTGCCAGCAGTAGACAGGGTCGCGGCTACACCTTC.

The chain combines TRBV29-1 with TRBJ2-1, with 7 bases matching TRBD1. The CDR3 spans 13 residues. Looked up from germline, CDR1 is SQVTM and CDR2 is ANQGSEA. V shed 8 bases, J shed 4 bases, and the junction held 8 bases outside the gene matches. DNA for the CDR3: TGCAGCCACTCTCGGGACAGATACAATGAGCAGTTCTTC. It specifies CSHSRDRYNEQFF.

This clone occurred a few times. This chain connects TRBV9 to TRBJ1-2; TRBD1 matches at 8 bases. The length of the CDR3 is 16 residues. The germline V gene encodes CDR1 SGDLS and CDR2 YYNGEE. Unmatched junction bases numbered 15, after V lost 4 bases and J lost 7 bases. The CDR3 is CASSPRNLGTGSGYTF. CDR3 nucleotides: TGTGCCAGCAGCCCGCGTAATCTCGGGACAGGTTCTGGCTACACCTTC.

This chain connects TRBV2 to TRBJ2-5, with D uncertain. This CDR3 spans 12 amino acids. V shed 8 bases and J shed 1 base, with 8 bases lying between them. The germline CDR1 and CDR2 sequences are SNHLY and FYNNEI. The CDR3 sequence is CASAQTQETQYF. The CDR3 DNA reads as TGTGCCAGCGCACAGACCCAAGAGACCCAGTACTTC.

The CDR3 DNA is TGTGCCAGCAGCCAAGAGCTAGGGGGCTTGGAAGCTTTCTTT. Protein: CASSQELGGLEAFF. This chain uses TRBV3-1 (or the pseudogene TRBV3-2) with TRBJ1-1; 7 nucleotides match TRBD1. The V gene's germline CDR1 is LGHDT and CDR2 YNNKEL (reference sequence). V was clipped by 0 bases and J by 8 bases; unmatched bases: 6. The CDR3 consists of 14 residues.

The chain carries TRBV19 and TRBJ1-3; D not certain. The CDR3 has 17 amino acids. V lost 4 bases to trimming and J lost 0 bases, with 16 bases between them. In germline, CDR1 is LNHDA, CDR2 SQIVND (reference sequence). CDR3: CASSKTGEKYSGNTIYF. CDR3 DNA sequence: TGTGCCAGTAGTAAAACGGGAGAGAAGTACTCTGGAAACACCATATATTTT.

The chain is built from TRBV10-3 and TRBJ1-1, with a weak D call TRBD1 (6 bases). V lost 7 bases, J lost 7 bases, and 19 bases lay in between. Germline values: CDR1 ENHRY, CDR2 SYGVKD. This CDR3 comprises 14 residues. Here the CDR3 DNA reads TGTGCCATCAATCAGGGGATAATGTCTGGTGAAGCTTTCTTT. Amino acid sequence: CAINQGIMSGEAFF.

J is TRBJ1-4 and V is TRBV5-1, with a possible D match to TRBD1 (5 bases). V shed 4 bases and J shed 3 bases, with 10 bases lying between them. Per germline, CDR1 SGHRS and CDR2 YFSETQ. This CDR3 contains 14 residues. CDR3 DNA sequence: TGCGCCAGCAGCCCCAGGGCGCCTAATGAAAAACTGTTTTTT. Translated: CASSPRAPNEKLFF.

The chain carries TRBV7-9 and TRBJ1-2, with no clear D. The germline V gene has CDR1 SEHNR and CDR2 FQNEAQ (reference sequence). The CDR3 spans 17 residues. The ends were cut back, 1 base at V and 3 bases at J, with 18 bases in the middle. The CDR3 is CASSLEDTVPVYYGYTF. The CDR3 DNA sequence: TGTGCCAGCAGCTTAGAAGATACGGTTCCCGTATACTATGGCTACACCTTC. Full variable domain (outside the CDR3, taken from reference TRBV7-9 and TRBJ1-2): DTGVSQNPRHKITKRGQNVTFRCDPISEHNRLYWYRQTLGQGPEFLTYFQNEAQLEKSRLLSDRFSAERPKGSFSTLEIQRTEQGDSAMYLCASSLEDTVPVYYGYTFGSGTRLTVV.

This chain connects TRBV30 to TRBJ2-1; unclear D gene. CDR1 is GTSNPN and CDR2 is SVGIG in the germline V gene (reference sequence). This CDR3 comprises 13 residues. V lost 3 bases, J lost 1 base, and 7 bases lay in between. The CDR3 region is CAWSESSYNEQFF. The DNA for the CDR3 is TGTGCCTGGAGCGAGTCTTCCTACAATGAGCAGTTCTTC.

This chain uses TRBV7-9 with TRBJ2-2; D possibly corresponds to TRBD1 (6 bases). CDR1 and CDR2 from the germline V gene are SEHNR and FQNEAQ (reference sequence). The CDR3 is made up of 14 amino acids. V was shortened by 5 bases and J by 2 bases, with 9 bases between the two germline ends. The CDR3 sequence is CASSADSNTGELFF. CDR3 in DNA: TGTGCCAGCAGCGCGGACAGCAACACCGGGGAGCTGTTTTTT.

J is TRBJ2-1 and V is TRBV5-1; 9 nucleotides line up with TRBD2. The germline V gene has CDR1 SGHRS and CDR2 YFSETQ. This CDR3 is built from 16 residues. J lost 8 bases, V lost 0 bases, and 9 bases had no gene match. DNA of the CDR3: TGCGCCAGCAGCTTGGGGCTAGCGGGGCTGGGGGATGAGCAGTTCTTC. Protein product: CASSLGLAGLGDEQFF.

The chain couples TRBV4-1 to TRBJ1-2, with D hard to call. The V gene's germline CDR1 is MGHRA and CDR2 YSYEKL. This CDR3 has 12 amino acids. Trimming removed 2 bases at V and 3 bases at J, with 4 bases between. The CDR3 region has the DNA TGCGCCAGCAGCCAAATAGACTATGGCTACACCTTC. Translating it yields CASSQIDYGYTF.

The V and J genes are TRBV29-1 and TRBJ1-1; D call uncertain. Germline lookup yields CDR1 SQVTM and CDR2 ANQGSEA. With 4 bases removed from V and 5 bases from J, the gap between germline ends came to 14 bases. The CDR3 length is 13 residues. The CDR3 is CSVAPKEDTEAFF. The CDR3 DNA is TGCAGCGTTGCCCCGAAGGAGGATACTGAAGCTTTCTTT.

The V and J genes are TRBV10-3 and TRBJ2-1; D perhaps matches TRBD1 (5 bases). The CDR3 consists of 16 residues. From germline, CDR1 is ENHRY and CDR2 SYGVKD. The V gene lost 3 bases and the J gene lost 2 bases, with 14 bases spanning the gap. The CDR3 nucleotides are TGTGCCATCAGTGACCCTGACAGTTTGGCCTACAATGAGCAGTTCTTC. Encoded protein: CAISDPDSLAYNEQFF.

The genes are TRBV29-1 and TRBJ1-4, with D perhaps TRBD1 (6 bases). The CDR3 runs 13 residues. Trimming stripped 7 bases from V and 6 bases from J, with 15 bases between. Per the germline V gene, CDR1 is SQVTM and CDR2 is ANQGSEA. CDR3 nucleotides: TGCAGCGCTGTGCCAAACAGGGATGAAAAACTGTTTTTT. Its protein product is CSAVPNRDEKLFF.